The source of this T cell receptor beta chain is a study of CD8 T cells in ankylosing spondylitis. Regarding the study as a whole: Clones that were linked to disease were CD8+ and were relatively rare in peripheral blood. Matched ankylosing spondylitis synovial fluid reportedly showed significant enrichment of disease-linked clones. Some of the motif variants had earlier been found in reactive arthritis patients' fluid and blood.

Each TCR beta library was made by quantitative 5'-RACE that incorporated molecular barcodes. TCRdb re-derived calls from the 5' RACE reads in MiXCR, one entry per CDR3 protein. The sample includes roughly 100,000 distinct CDR3 sequences, roughly 8% seen only once; the top ten take roughly 9.9%. There are many counts of this clonotype. The antigen is undetermined. Sample: blood, either unsorted or a sorted T cell fraction (not recorded which). This clonotype was sampled from a male donor with ankylosing spondylitis or in good health (not recorded which).

CDR3 DNA sequence: TGCAGCGCCCTGAATTACTACGAGCAGTACTTC. Its protein is CSALNYYEQYF. The chain recombines TRBV29-1 with TRBJ2-7, with D unclear. The germline CDR1 and CDR2 sequences are SQVTM and ANQGSEA. The germline V and J ends were trimmed by 7 bases and 3 bases, with 10 bases remaining between them. The CDR3 consists of 11 residues.